This T cell receptor (beta chain) was profiled in a study of spatial heterogeneity in lung cancer. On the study more broadly: In the raw reads, each unique TCR and UMI combination was present more than ten times on average.

TCRdb passed the 5' RACE reads through MiXCR, listing each CDR3 protein once. The table records fewer than 8,500 distinct CDR3 sequences, 8% to 10% of them present only once. Study-level points and caveats: The study found that expanded intratumoral alpha and beta TCR counts tracked tumor mutation counts. Ubiquitous expanded TCR counts tracked ubiquitous nonsynonymous mutations; regional expanded TCR counts tracked regional nonsynonymous mutations.

The V gene lost 4 bases and the J gene lost 0 bases, with 9 bases spanning the gap. The germline V gene encodes CDR1 LGHDT and CDR2 YNNKEL (reference sequence). The CDR3 spans 15 residues. This clonotype counts as medium-sized (0.01 to 0.1%). What it binds is not known. This beta chain represents an off-target read in a library built for alpha chains; its size is of limited meaning. Time point here: sample taken at primary tumor resection. Samples came from approximately 65 TRACERx patients with untreated early-stage lung cancer. The V and J genes are TRBV3-1 and TRBJ1-4; a weak D match, TRBD1 (5 bases). Sequences were derived from lung tumor tissue, sampled at surgery. The TCR was taken from a male donor with early-stage non-small cell lung cancer. CDR3 region: CASSRGEATNEKLFF. Written as DNA, the CDR3 is TGTGCCAGCAGCCGAGGGGAGGCAACTAATGAAAAACTGTTTTTT.